This is a list of T cell receptor beta chains from one sample in a study of blood T cell repertoires in COVID-19. TCRdb's table, derived via immunoSEQ multiplex PCR, lists solely in-frame clones and lacks some. Seen here are about 63,000 clones, around 90% observed once, and the top ten hold 19%. The sequenced sample was peripheral blood. These receptors were obtained from a woman at least 80 years old with acute or convalescent COVID-19. CDR3s include the opening cysteine and the closing phenylalanine or tryptophan. A D gene is named only where the DNA matches it firmly. Size is stated for part of the rows, as once, few or many counts, or as a class when the clone is expanded.

j_call clone_size d_call v_call cdr3_length cdr3_nt cdr3_aa
TRBJ2-1 . TRBD2 TRBV5-1 15 TGCGCCAGCAGCTTTTCGGGACTAGCGGGAAATGAGCAGTTCTTC CASSFSGLAGNEQFF
TRBJ2-1 . TRBD2 TRBV28 15 TGTGCCAGCAGTCCCTTTAGCGGGGGAGACAATGAGCAGTTCTTC CASSPFSGGDNEQFF
TRBJ1-1 . . TRBV7-2 13 TGTGCCAGCAGCTTAAGCTTCCACACTGAAGCTTTCTTT CASSLSFHTEAFF
TRBJ2-7 . . TRBV29-1 12 TGCAGCGTTGTTTTTAGCTCCTACGAGCAGTACTTC CSVVFSSYEQYF
TRBJ2-7 . . TRBV28 17 TGTGCCAGCAGTTTAGACCGGAGGGGCTTAAGGCTTTACGAGCAGTACTTC CASSLDRRGLRLYEQYF
TRBJ1-6 . TRBD1 TRBV27 14 TGTGCCAGCAGACGGACAGGGGGCAGTTCACCCCTCCACTTT CASRRTGGSSPLHF
TRBJ1-6 . TRBD1 TRBV28 14 TGTGCCAGCAGCCCCCCGGGACAGTCTCCGAGGCTCCACTTT CASSPPGQSPRLHF
TRBJ2-5 . . TRBV27 17 TGTGCCAGCAGTTTATCGAGGGCGGCAGGAGTAATGGAGACCCAGTACTTC CASSLSRAAGVMETQYF
TRBJ1-5 . . TRBV6-1 14 TGTGCCAGCAGTGAATTAGCCCTTAATCAGCCCCAGCATTTT CASSELALNQPQHF
TRBJ2-3 few . TRBV27 15 TGTGCCAGCAGTTCCCAAGCTAGGCGGACAGATACGCAGTATTTT CASSSQARRTDTQYF
TRBJ2-7 . . TRBV5-1 13 TGCGCCAGCAGCTTTCCAGGGGCCAACGAGCAGTACTTC CASSFPGANEQYF
TRBJ1-1 once TRBD1 TRBV2 12 TGTGCCAGCAGGGATGACAGGGCTGAAGCTTTCTTT CASRDDRAEAFF
TRBJ2-7 . . TRBV18 15 TGTGCCAGCTCACTAGCTGTGACAGGTGACTACGAGCAGTACTTC CASSLAVTGDYEQYF
TRBJ2-5 . . TRBV28 14 TGTGCCAGCAGTTTCGCGGGGCCCCAAGAGACCCAGTACTTC CASSFAGPQETQYF
TRBJ2-7 . TRBD2 TRBV4-3 15 TGCGCCAGCAGCCAGGCTATCGGGGGGGGATACGAGCAGTACTTC CASSQAIGGGYEQYF
TRBJ1-5 . . TRBV19 13 TGTGCCAGTACCGGGACAAGCAATCAGCCCCAGCATTTT CASTGTSNQPQHF
TRBJ1-5 . TRBD1 TRBV7-2 16 TGTGCCAGCAGCTTAGTCGGGACAGGGGGTAATCAGCCCCAGCATTTT CASSLVGTGGNQPQHF
TRBJ1-5 . TRBD1 TRBV18 14 TGTGCCAGCTCCCAGGGACAGAGCAATCAGCCCCAGCATTTT CASSQGQSNQPQHF
TRBJ2-3 once TRBD1 TRBV6-1 17 TGTGCCAGCAGCGAAGGGACAGGTGGAGCAAGCACAGATACGCAGTATTTT CASSEGTGGASTDTQYF
TRBJ2-5 . . TRBV6-1 16 TGTGCCAGCAGTGAGGGGTCGGGACTCAGAAGCCAGACCCAGTACTTC CASSEGSGLRSQTQYF
TRBJ1-1 . TRBD1 TRBV29-1 12 TGCAGCGTTGTCTTGACAGGGACTGAAGCTTTCTTT CSVVLTGTEAFF
TRBJ2-5 . . TRBV5-1 11 TGCGCCAGCAGCTTGGTGGCGACCCAGTACTTC CASSLVATQYF
TRBJ2-1 . TRBD1 TRBV5-1 16 TGCGCCAGCAGCTTGGGAGCCGGGACAGGGGCCAATGAGCAGTTCTTC CASSLGAGTGANEQFF
TRBJ2-1 . . TRBV28 14 TGTGCCAGCAGTTTTGGGACAAGATACAATGAGCAGTTCTTC CASSFGTRYNEQFF
TRBJ1-2 . TRBD1 TRBV19 12 TGTGCCACCCGGGACAGGGGCTATGGCTACACCTTC CATRDRGYGYTF
TRBJ2-2 . TRBD2 TRBV7-9 15 TGTGCCAGCAGCTTAGTCGCGGGAGGGGCCGGGGAGCTGTTTTTT CASSLVAGGAGELFF
TRBJ1-4 . TRBD1 TRBV5-1 15 TGCGCCAGCAGCTCGACAGGGTTAACTAATGAAAAACTGTTTTTT CASSSTGLTNEKLFF
TRBJ2-3 once . TRBV11-2 14 TGTGCCAGCAGCCTCGGGACTGGCACAGATACGCAGTATTTT CASSLGTGTDTQYF
TRBJ1-4 . . TRBV6-1 18 TGTGCCAGCAGTGCGGAGGGTGCCTACTCTGCAACTAATGAAAAACTGTTTTTT CASSAEGAYSATNEKLFF
TRBJ2-5 . TRBD1 TRBV18 13 TGTGCCAGCTCCCAGGGGGCAGGAGAGACCCAGTACTTC CASSQGAGETQYF
TRBJ2-2 . . TRBV27 15 TGTGCCAGCAGTTTACGACAGAGCAACACCGGGGAGCTGTTTTTT CASSLRQSNTGELFF
TRBJ1-5 . . TRBV5-5 15 TGTGCCAGCAGCTTGGTAAGGGAGAGCAATCAGCCCCAGCATTTT CASSLVRESNQPQHF
TRBJ2-3 once TRBD1 TRBV7-2 14 TGTGCCAGCAGCCTGGACAGGTGGTTGGATACGCAGTATTTT CASSLDRWLDTQYF
TRBJ1-5 . . TRBV2 16 TGTGCCAGCAGTCTTACCGGGACTGGGACGGGACAGCCCCAGCATTTT CASSLTGTGTGQPQHF
TRBJ2-7 . . TRBV28 13 TGTGCCAGCAGAATCGACAGTTCCTACGAGCAGTACTTC CASRIDSSYEQYF
TRBJ2-5 . TRBD2 TRBV4-1 16 TGCGCCAGCAGCCCAAGCGGGGGGATAGGGCAAGAGACCCAGTACTTC CASSPSGGIGQETQYF
TRBJ2-3 few . TRBV7-9 16 TGTGCCAGCAGCTCCCAGGGGTACGGGTTCGCAGATACGCAGTATTTT CASSSQGYGFADTQYF
TRBJ2-2 . . TRBV4-3 17 TGCGCCAGCAGCCAAGGGGGGATGGGGGAGGTCACCGGGGAGCTGTTTTTT CASSQGGMGEVTGELFF
TRBJ1-5 . . TRBV10-3 15 TGTGCCATCAGGGCAGGCGATCCTAGCAATCAGCCCCAGCATTTT CAIRAGDPSNQPQHF
TRBJ1-3 . TRBD1 TRBV6-1 16 TGTGCCAGCAGTGAAGCGCCAGGGGGCTCTGGAAACACCATATATTTT CASSEAPGGSGNTIYF
TRBJ1-5 . . TRBV19 14 TGTGCCAGTACCGGGGTTGATTCGAGGCAGCCCCAGCATTTT CASTGVDSRQPQHF
TRBJ2-1 . TRBD1 TRBV30 15 TGTGCCTGGAGTAGGAGTGGACAGGGTTACAATGAGCAGTTCTTC CAWSRSGQGYNEQFF
TRBJ2-2 . . TRBV6-2/TRBV6-3 13 TGTGCCAGCAGTTATCTCGGACTCGGGGAGCTGTTTTTT CASSYLGLGELFF
TRBJ2-1 . . TRBV19 13 TGTGCCAGTAGTCGAGGGCGAAACAATGAGCAGTTCTTC CASSRGRNNEQFF
TRBJ1-2 few TRBD1 TRBV6-2/TRBV6-3 15 TGTGCCAGCAGCCTACTATGGACAGGCTCCTATGGCTACACCTTC CASSLLWTGSYGYTF
TRBJ2-5 many TRBD2 TRBV18 16 TGTGCCAGCTCAAAGGGTATAGCGGGACCCCAAGAGACCCAGTACTTC CASSKGIAGPQETQYF
TRBJ2-7 . TRBD2 TRBV7-3 15 TGTGCCAGCAGCTTAACGGGCGGGAGGGCCGACGAGCAGTACTTC CASSLTGGRADEQYF
TRBJ1-5 . TRBD1 TRBV4-1 14 TGCGCCAGCAGCCAAGGGGACAGGGGTCAGCCCCAGCATTTT CASSQGDRGQPQHF
TRBJ1-2 . TRBD1 TRBV24-1 15 TGTGCCACCAGTGATTCAAGGACAGGGAGATATGGCTACACCTTC CATSDSRTGRYGYTF
TRBJ1-6 . . TRBV5-4 14 TGTGCCAGCAGCCGCGGGCGAAATGATTCACCCCTCCACTTT CASSRGRNDSPLHF
TRBJ1-2 . TRBD1 TRBV19 13 TGTGCCAGTAGTCCAGGACAGGGAAATGGCTACACCTTC CASSPGQGNGYTF
TRBJ1-2 . . TRBV19 13 TGTGCCAGTAGTATGAACAGGAACTATGGCTACACCTTC CASSMNRNYGYTF